This T cell receptor beta chain was sequenced for a study of shared clonotypes between healthy human individuals. Whole-study findings and limits: Measured sharing among donors was expected to vary with sequencing depth. Memory subsets had estimated richness that was generally smaller than that of naive subsets. Relative to their counterparts shared across all four donors, non-shared clonotypes exhibited diminished generation probabilities.

The germline gives CDR1 SGHNT, CDR2 YENEEA. The V end was cut by 1 base, the J end by 5 bases, with 12 bases between. CDR3 length equals 15 residues. The authors divided CD4+ cells into CD45RA+ naive and CD45RA-negative memory subsets. About this clone: Its antigen is still unknown.

Profiled with immunoSEQ multiplex PCR; TCRdb holds only in-frame clones, not every one. Among roughly 2,500,000 clones, roughly 93% were seen once, and the ten largest hold more than 0.35%. Specimen: naive CD4+ T cells from PBMCs. Subset meaning: CD45RA+ positively selected. This receptor was obtained from a man aged 18 to 29 in good health. Some clones in this sample may be carry-over from other donors' samples. The genes are TRBV11-3 and TRBJ2-1; a weak D match, TRBD1 (5 bases). CDR3 amino acids: CASSLGQGTNNEQFF. CDR3 nucleotides: TGTGCCAGCAGCTTAGGGCAGGGAACTAACAATGAGCAGTTCTTC.